The rows below give T cell receptor beta chains drawn from one sample of a study of blood T cell repertoires in COVID-19. The assay was immunoSEQ multiplex PCR, and TCRdb's table has in-frame clones only and misses some. The sample includes 200,000 or so clones, 75% to 90% seen only once; the top ten take over 3%. The sample taken for sequencing was PBMCs or T cells enriched from blood (not recorded which). The receptors were sampled from a woman under 30 in a cohort exposed to, infected with or recovered from COVID-19 (not recorded which). Both conserved end residues are part of each CDR3. Fields, in order: D gene, V gene, J gene, clone size, CDR3 DNA, CDR3 protein. The D gene is left open where the match is weak. Not every row has a clone size; where given, it reads once, few, many or a size class.

d_call: TRBD2; v_call: TRBV7-2; j_call: TRBJ2-7; clone_size: -; cdr3_nt: TGTGCCAGCACCCTAAGAGAGAAGCGGGGGAGCTACGAGCAGTACTTC; cdr3_aa: CASTLREKRGSYEQYF
d_call: -; v_call: TRBV13; j_call: TRBJ1-4; clone_size: -; cdr3_nt: TGTGCCAGCAGCTTCCGGGACAATAATGAAAAACTGTTTTTT; cdr3_aa: CASSFRDNNEKLFF
d_call: TRBD1; v_call: TRBV3-1/TRBV3-2; j_call: TRBJ1-6; clone_size: -; cdr3_nt: TGTGCCAGCAGCCGTCAGGGGGCACGTTCACCCCTCCACTTT; cdr3_aa: CASSRQGARSPLHF
d_call: -; v_call: TRBV28; j_call: TRBJ2-3; clone_size: -; cdr3_nt: TGTGCCAGCAGTGAACAAACACGGGCAGATACGCAGTATTTT; cdr3_aa: CASSEQTRADTQYF
d_call: TRBD1; v_call: TRBV28; j_call: TRBJ2-2; clone_size: -; cdr3_nt: TGTGCCAGCAGTAAACCGGGACAGGGGACGTCGAACACCGGGGAGCTGTTTTTT; cdr3_aa: CASSKPGQGTSNTGELFF
d_call: TRBD1; v_call: TRBV3-1/TRBV3-2; j_call: TRBJ2-7; clone_size: -; cdr3_nt: TGTGCCAGCAGCCAAGAGGGAACAGGGGTACTCTACGAGCAGTACTTC; cdr3_aa: CASSQEGTGVLYEQYF
d_call: -; v_call: TRBV28; j_call: TRBJ2-2; clone_size: -; cdr3_nt: TGTGCCAGCAGCACCTACGGACAGCCCACCGGGGAGCTGTTTTTT; cdr3_aa: CASSTYGQPTGELFF
d_call: TRBD2; v_call: TRBV27; j_call: TRBJ2-7; clone_size: -; cdr3_nt: TGTGCCAGCAGTTTACGCGGGGGGCCGGGACGGGGATACGAGCAGTACTTC; cdr3_aa: CASSLRGGPGRGYEQYF
d_call: TRBD1; v_call: TRBV13; j_call: TRBJ1-2; clone_size: -; cdr3_nt: TGTGCCAGCAGCTCCCGACAGGGGATGGGGGGCTACACCTTC; cdr3_aa: CASSSRQGMGGYTF
d_call: -; v_call: TRBV2; j_call: TRBJ2-1; clone_size: -; cdr3_nt: TGTGCCAGCAGCCCGTACAATGAGCAGTTCTTC; cdr3_aa: CASSPYNEQFF
d_call: -; v_call: TRBV19; j_call: TRBJ1-2; clone_size: -; cdr3_nt: TGTGCCAGTAGCTTCCGGGAGTATGGCTACACCTTC; cdr3_aa: CASSFREYGYTF
d_call: -; v_call: TRBV5-1; j_call: TRBJ1-1; clone_size: few; cdr3_nt: TGCGCCAGCAGCTTGACAGGTATGAACACTGAAGCTTTCTTT; cdr3_aa: CASSLTGMNTEAFF
d_call: -; v_call: TRBV5-4; j_call: TRBJ2-3; clone_size: -; cdr3_nt: TGTGCCAGCAGTTGGGGAGGGGGAAGCACAGATACGCAGTATTTT; cdr3_aa: CASSWGGGSTDTQYF
d_call: -; v_call: TRBV5-1; j_call: TRBJ1-2; clone_size: -; cdr3_nt: TGCGCCAGCAGCCCCGACAAACACCGGGACCGGGAGACCTTC; cdr3_aa: CASSPDKHRDRETF
d_call: TRBD1; v_call: TRBV5-4; j_call: TRBJ1-1; clone_size: -; cdr3_nt: TGTGCCAGCAGCGAGAGGACAGGCGGGTGGGGTGAAGCTTTCTTT; cdr3_aa: CASSERTGGWGEAFF
d_call: -; v_call: TRBV9; j_call: TRBJ2-5; clone_size: -; cdr3_nt: TGTGCCAGCGGCGGAGAAGAGACCCAGTACTTC; cdr3_aa: CASGGEETQYF
d_call: -; v_call: TRBV28; j_call: TRBJ2-1; clone_size: -; cdr3_nt: TGTGCCAGCCCTCCGGAGGGATCCTACAATGAGCAGTTCTTC; cdr3_aa: CASPPEGSYNEQFF
d_call: -; v_call: TRBV7-8; j_call: TRBJ2-1; clone_size: -; cdr3_nt: TGTGCCAGCAGCTTAGATCGGGGAAATGAGCAGTTCTTC; cdr3_aa: CASSLDRGNEQFF
d_call: -; v_call: TRBV5-6; j_call: TRBJ1-6; clone_size: -; cdr3_nt: TGTGCCAGCAGCTTGATCCAGGGCTCAAATTCACCCCTCCACTTT; cdr3_aa: CASSLIQGSNSPLHF
d_call: -; v_call: TRBV3-1/TRBV3-2; j_call: TRBJ1-3; clone_size: once; cdr3_nt: TGTGCCAGCAGCCGCGGTGGGTTCGGGGACACCATATATTTT; cdr3_aa: CASSRGGFGDTIYF
d_call: -; v_call: TRBV5-1; j_call: TRBJ2-3; clone_size: -; cdr3_nt: TGCGCCAGCACCTTTGGTTCGGGGTATTCTGATACGCAGTATTTT; cdr3_aa: CASTFGSGYSDTQYF
d_call: TRBD1; v_call: TRBV14; j_call: TRBJ2-2; clone_size: -; cdr3_nt: TGTGCCAGCAGCCCGCGGACAGGACCAAGGACCGGGGAGCTGTTTTTT; cdr3_aa: CASSPRTGPRTGELFF
d_call: -; v_call: TRBV6-1; j_call: TRBJ1-5; clone_size: -; cdr3_nt: TGTGCCAGCAGTGACGTCTCGCAGGGATCTCAGCCCCAGCATTTT; cdr3_aa: CASSDVSQGSQPQHF
d_call: -; v_call: TRBV12-3/TRBV12-4; j_call: TRBJ1-1; clone_size: -; cdr3_nt: TGTGCCAGCAGAACGTCTAGGACTGAAGCTTTCTTT; cdr3_aa: CASRTSRTEAFF
d_call: -; v_call: TRBV5-1; j_call: TRBJ2-5; clone_size: -; cdr3_nt: TGCGCCAGCAGCTTGGAGCCGGGCGGGGTGTACCAAGAGACCCAGTACTTC; cdr3_aa: CASSLEPGGVYQETQYF
d_call: TRBD2; v_call: TRBV5-4; j_call: TRBJ2-5; clone_size: -; cdr3_nt: TGTGCCAGCAGCTCCGGACTAGCGGGGGAACAAGAGACCCAGTACTTC; cdr3_aa: CASSSGLAGEQETQYF
d_call: -; v_call: TRBV7-3; j_call: TRBJ2-3; clone_size: -; cdr3_nt: TGTGCCAGCAGCTCCTCTCCTCGGGGCACAGATACGCAGTATTTT; cdr3_aa: CASSSSPRGTDTQYF
d_call: -; v_call: TRBV2; j_call: TRBJ1-2; clone_size: -; cdr3_nt: TGTGCCAGCAGTGAAGCGGGAGGAGGGAACTATGGCTACACCTTC; cdr3_aa: CASSEAGGGNYGYTF
d_call: -; v_call: TRBV19; j_call: TRBJ2-5; clone_size: -; cdr3_nt: TGTGCCAGTAGTAGAGTAGCGGAAGTTCTCGAGACCCAGTACTTC; cdr3_aa: CASSRVAEVLETQYF
d_call: -; v_call: TRBV3-1/TRBV3-2; j_call: TRBJ1-3; clone_size: -; cdr3_nt: TGTGCCAGCAGCCAAGACAGCGGGGGAGCGTCTGGAAACACCATATATTTT; cdr3_aa: CASSQDSGGASGNTIYF
d_call: -; v_call: TRBV19; j_call: TRBJ1-2; clone_size: -; cdr3_nt: TGTGCCAGTAGTATGAAGGGGATTGGTAACTATGGCTACACCTTC; cdr3_aa: CASSMKGIGNYGYTF
d_call: -; v_call: TRBV12-3/TRBV12-4; j_call: TRBJ2-5; clone_size: -; cdr3_nt: TGTGCCAGCAAAAGGGAGCCCCAAGAGACCCAGTACTTC; cdr3_aa: CASKREPQETQYF
d_call: TRBD2; v_call: TRBV10-3; j_call: TRBJ2-3; clone_size: once; cdr3_nt: TGTGCCATCAGTGAGTCTGGGACTAGCGGGAGATTCTCAGATACGCAGTATTTT; cdr3_aa: CAISESGTSGRFSDTQYF
d_call: -; v_call: TRBV27; j_call: TRBJ1-3; clone_size: -; cdr3_nt: TGTGCCAGCAGGTCAAACTCTGGAAACACCATATATTTT; cdr3_aa: CASRSNSGNTIYF
d_call: TRBD2; v_call: TRBV13; j_call: TRBJ2-1; clone_size: -; cdr3_nt: TGTGCCAGCAGCGGAGGGACTAGCGGGGGGATGGATGAGCAGTTCTTC; cdr3_aa: CASSGGTSGGMDEQFF
d_call: TRBD1; v_call: TRBV6-5; j_call: TRBJ1-1; clone_size: -; cdr3_nt: TGTGCCAGCAGTTACTCGACAGGGGCTCAGACTGAAGCTTTCTTT; cdr3_aa: CASSYSTGAQTEAFF
d_call: -; v_call: TRBV14; j_call: TRBJ2-2; clone_size: few; cdr3_nt: TGTGCCAGCAGCCAAATCACGGGGTTGAACACCGGGGAGCTGTTTTTT; cdr3_aa: CASSQITGLNTGELFF
d_call: TRBD1; v_call: TRBV15; j_call: TRBJ1-5; clone_size: once; cdr3_nt: TGTGCCACCAGCAGAGTTAGGACAGGGACGGGAAATCAGCCCCAGCATTTT; cdr3_aa: CATSRVRTGTGNQPQHF
d_call: -; v_call: TRBV20-1; j_call: TRBJ2-7; clone_size: -; cdr3_nt: TGCAGTGCCAGGGACTACGAGCAGTACTTC; cdr3_aa: CSARDYEQYF
d_call: TRBD1; v_call: TRBV15; j_call: TRBJ1-2; clone_size: -; cdr3_nt: TGTGCCACCAGCAGAGCAAAGCAGGGGGCTGGGGGCTACACCTTC; cdr3_aa: CATSRAKQGAGGYTF